Following are 9 T cell receptor beta chains from one sample sequenced in a study of cytomegalovirus exposure and HLA in healthy donors. With 60 Vbeta and 13 Jbeta primers, the PCR was carried out. Sequenced by immunoSEQ multiplex PCR; TCRdb stores in-frame clones only, minus some. Of approximately 170,000 clones listed, roughly two thirds are singletons. Sequenced: PBMCs. The receptors derive from a woman in her thirties or forties in good health and CMV-seropositive.

The count of this clone is one. The V call is TRBV19, the J call TRBJ2-2; the match to TRBD1 covers 7 bases. Germline CDR1 and CDR2: LNHDA and SQIVND (reference sequence). V lost 4 bases to trimming and J lost 7 bases; unmatched junction nucleotides: 6. The CDR3 totals 14 residues. The CDR3 is CASSKQGRGGELFF. Here the CDR3 DNA reads TGTGCCAGTAGTAAACAGGGGCGTGGCGGGGAGCTGTTTTTT. Combining the CDR3 with reference TRBV19 and TRBJ2-2 gives the whole variable domain DGGITQSPKYLFRKEGQNVTLSCEQNLNHDAMYWYRQDPGQGLRLIYYSQIVNDFQKGDIAEGYSVSREKKESFPLTVTSAQKNPTAFYLCASSKQGRGGELFFGEGSRLTVL.

On this clone: The junction departs from the called germline gene at one end, perhaps through a read error. The V and J genes are TRBV4-3 and TRBJ1-5; tentatively, D is TRBD1 (5 bases). The CDR3 covers 16 residues. Germline V gene data show CDR1 as LGHNA and CDR2 as YSLEER. The CDR3 here is CASSQDYTGGHQPQNF. CDR3 coding DNA: TGCGCCAGCAGCCAAGACTATACAGGCGGTCATCAGCCCCAGAATTTT.

This chain connects TRBV19 to TRBJ1-3; D is unresolved. V dropped 8 bases and J dropped 6 bases, with 23 bases sitting between them. The CDR3 contains 16 residues. The germline V gene has CDR1 LNHDA and CDR2 SQIVND (reference sequence). DNA of the CDR3: TGTGCCAGTCGAACTCTACGGGGAGGAGAGGTAAACACCATATATTTT. Translation: CASRTLRGGEVNTIYF.

The table lists this clone with a count of one. CDR3 loop: CASKDRGEETQYF. CDR3 nucleotides: TGTGCCAGCAAGGACAGGGGGGAAGAGACCCAGTACTTC. This sequence joins TRBV6-6 and TRBJ2-5, with TRBD1 matching over 10 bases. Germline V gene data show CDR1 as MNHNY and CDR2 as SVGAGI (reference sequence). The CDR3 consists of 13 residues. The J segment lost 3 bases and the V segment lost 7 bases, leaving 2 bases of the junction unmatched.

This clone was seen only a few times. This chain links TRBV6-5 with TRBJ1-1, with a tentative D call TRBD1 (6 bases). CDR3 length equals 15 residues. V lost 6 bases to trimming and J lost 0 bases, with 14 bases between them. Germline CDR1 is MNHEY and CDR2 is SVGAGI. As DNA, the CDR3 is TGTGCCAGCAGATTATCGACAGGCGTGAACACTGAAGCTTTCTTT. Residues: CASRLSTGVNTEAFF.

This clone was counted once. One end of the junction fails to match germline, which may point to a read error. This chain uses TRBV29-1 with TRBJ1-4; TRBD1 matches at 7 bases. Germline lookup yields CDR1 SQVTM and CDR2 ANQGSEA. CDR3 length equals 13 residues. CDR3 protein: CTTQDRSNEKLLF. The CDR3 DNA is TGCACAACCCAGGACAGGTCTAATGAAAAACTGCTTTTT.

The chain links TRBV6-5 to TRBJ2-7; D is unclear. CDR3 length: 14 amino acids. The V gene lost 1 base and the J gene lost 3 bases, with 10 bases spanning the gap. CDR1 and CDR2 (germline): MNHEY, SVGAGI. CDR3 residues: CASSYLARGYEQYF. DNA for the CDR3: TGTGCCAGCAGTTACTTGGCAAGAGGCTACGAGCAGTACTTC.

The chain carries TRBV9 and TRBJ2-7, with 11 bases lining up with TRBD1. CDR1 SGDLS and CDR2 YYNGEE come from the germline V gene. The CDR3 totals 16 residues. V trimming: 0 bases; J trimming: 2 bases; junction bases outside the gene matches: 4. The CDR3, as DNA: TGTGCCAGCAGCGTAGCGGGGACAGGGGGGCCCTACGAGCAGTACTTC. This sequence encodes CASSVAGTGGPYEQYF. The whole variable domain, remainder taken from reference TRBV9 and TRBJ2-7, is DSGVTQTPKHLITATGQRVTLRCSPRSGDLSVYWYQQSLDQGLQFLIQYYNGEERAKGNILERFSAQQFPDLHSELNLSSLELGDSALYFCASSVAGTGGPYEQYFGPGTRLTVT.

The chain links TRBV4-3 to TRBJ1-1; perhaps TRBD1 as D (6 bases). The CDR3 is 13 amino acids. Germline CDR1 and CDR2: LGHNA and YSLEER. Between the trimmed V and J ends, which lost 6 bases and 4 bases, there was a span of 12 bases. CDR3 sequence: CASRVGGGTEAFF. CDR3 coding DNA: TGCGCCAGCAGGGTGGGAGGGGGCACTGAAGCTTTCTTT.